This T cell receptor (beta chain) was captured by sequencing in a study of blood T cell repertoires in COVID-19. Looking at the study overall: PBMCs, B-cell-depleted T cells, or T cells provided the cDNA or gDNA that made up the material.

The germline V and J ends were trimmed by 4 bases and 1 base, with 8 bases remaining between them. Germline V gene sequence: CDR1 MGHRA, CDR2 YSYEKL. The CDR3 consists of 14 residues. Original analysis: Nucleated cell counts were estimated from reference gene primer amplification. Sequenced by immunoSEQ multiplex PCR; TCRdb stores in-frame clones only, minus some. That table supplies the V and J calls and clone size; D and trimming were determined from the DNA. The sample holds some 90,000 clones; about 83% are singletons and the top ten take about 25%. The chain links TRBV4-1 to TRBJ2-1, with a tentative D call TRBD2 (6 bases). Sequenced: peripheral blood. This receptor was obtained from a human donor in a cohort sampled during active COVID-19. The CDR3 DNA sequence: TGCGCCAGCAGCCCGCGGGAATCCTACAATGAGCAGTTCTTC. Translation gives CASSPRESYNEQFF.